Below, 9 T cell receptor beta chains from the same sample are listed, as sequenced in a study of blood T cell repertoires in COVID-19. The repertoire was sequenced with immunoSEQ multiplex PCR; TCRdb's copy has only in-frame clones and lacks some. This sample carries about 240,000 clones, roughly 82% of them seen once, and the ten largest clones take approximately 4.8%. The sample taken for sequencing was peripheral blood. All receptors come from a woman in her seventies with acute or convalescent COVID-19.

The chain links TRBV3-1 (or the pseudogene TRBV3-2) to TRBJ1-5; the match to TRBD1 covers 7 bases. This CDR3 has 17 amino acids. Germline V CDR1 and CDR2: LGHDT, YNNKEL (reference sequence). J gave up 6 bases and V 5 bases, and 16 bases lay outside the gene matches. CDR3 nucleotides: TGTGCCAGCAGCGCAGGGGGTCAACAGGGTTACCCTCAGCCCCAGCATTTT. This gives the protein CASSAGGQQGYPQPQHF.

The chain is built from TRBV7-9 and TRBJ2-3, with a tentative D call TRBD1 (5 bases). The CDR3 runs to 16 residues. The ends were cut back, 5 bases at V and 3 bases at J, with 18 bases in the middle. Germline V gene data show CDR1 as SEHNR and CDR2 as FQNEAQ (reference sequence). CDR3 in amino acids: CASSHAGQGNTDTQYF. The DNA for the CDR3 is TGTGCCAGCAGCCATGCAGGGCAGGGTAATACAGATACGCAGTATTTT.

This clone has more than one count but fewer than ten. The chain carries TRBV6-1 and TRBJ2-5, with 7 bases identical to TRBD1. Germline CDR1 and CDR2: MNHNS and SASEGT. The length of the CDR3 is 16 residues. The junction had 12 bases not matched to a gene; V was cut back by 4 bases and J by 4 bases. The CDR3 protein is CASSGPVTGLGETQYF. Written as DNA, the CDR3 is TGTGCCAGCAGTGGCCCCGTGACAGGGTTGGGAGAGACCCAGTACTTC.

The chain couples TRBV19 to TRBJ2-5, with D possibly TRBD2 on 7 matching bases. Germline V CDR1 and CDR2: LNHDA, SQIVND (reference sequence). The ends were cut back, 1 base at V and 3 bases at J, with 12 bases in the middle. The CDR3 has 15 amino acids. The CDR3: CASSIVGGVKETQYF. DNA of the CDR3: TGTGCCAGTAGTATAGTAGGGGGGGTCAAAGAGACCCAGTACTTC.

The rearrangement uses TRBV7-6 and TRBJ2-1; TRBD2 agrees at 8 bases. The V and J ends lost 5 bases and 3 bases, in that order; junction bases with no gene match: 9. This CDR3 comprises 16 residues. Germline V gene data show CDR1 as SGHVS and CDR2 as FNYEAQ. CDR3 in DNA: TGTGCCAGCAGCCCCTACTTAGCGGGGAGCTACAATGAGCAGTTCTTC. Translation gives CASSPYLAGSYNEQFF.

The J gene is TRBJ2-1, the V gene TRBV6-5, with 11 nucleotides matching TRBD2. This CDR3 is built from 16 residues. V lost 1 base and J lost 4; bases outside the gene matches: 3. The germline V gene encodes CDR1 MNHEY and CDR2 SVGAGI. CDR3 loop: CASSYLLAGGYNEQFF. The CDR3 DNA sequence: TGTGCCAGCAGTTACTTGCTAGCGGGGGGTTACAATGAGCAGTTCTTC.

This clone was found once. V is TRBV14 and J is TRBJ2-2; D is perhaps TRBD2 (5 bases). CDR1 and CDR2 from the germline V gene are SGHDN and FVKESK. The CDR3 has 15 residues. The V and J ends lost 0 bases and 1 base respectively, with 6 bases between them. CDR3 DNA: TGTGCCAGCAGCCAAGAGGCGGGGAACACCGGGGAGCTGTTTTTT. Translation gives CASSQEAGNTGELFF.

For this clone: This CDR3 is also generated by other DNA sequences in the sample. The chain has TRBV3-1 (or the pseudogene TRBV3-2) and TRBJ1-1; D gene unclear. Between the trimmed V and J ends, which lost 1 base and 1 base, there was a span of 7 bases. The CDR3 contains 14 residues. Germline CDR1 and CDR2: LGHDT and YNNKEL (reference sequence). The CDR3 nucleotides read TGTGCCAGCAGCCAAGGGCCGGGGAACACTGAAGCTTTCTTT. Protein sequence: CASSQGPGNTEAFF.

CDR3 sequence (DNA): TGTGCCAGCAGTTCCGGACAAACTTACAATGAGCAGTTCTTC. It is translated as CASSSGQTYNEQFF. The chain joins TRBV6-5 to TRBJ2-1, with D maybe TRBD1 (5 bases). Trimming left V 4 bases short and J 4 bases short, with 11 bases between. This CDR3 is built from 14 residues. The germline V gene encodes CDR1 MNHEY and CDR2 SVGAGI.